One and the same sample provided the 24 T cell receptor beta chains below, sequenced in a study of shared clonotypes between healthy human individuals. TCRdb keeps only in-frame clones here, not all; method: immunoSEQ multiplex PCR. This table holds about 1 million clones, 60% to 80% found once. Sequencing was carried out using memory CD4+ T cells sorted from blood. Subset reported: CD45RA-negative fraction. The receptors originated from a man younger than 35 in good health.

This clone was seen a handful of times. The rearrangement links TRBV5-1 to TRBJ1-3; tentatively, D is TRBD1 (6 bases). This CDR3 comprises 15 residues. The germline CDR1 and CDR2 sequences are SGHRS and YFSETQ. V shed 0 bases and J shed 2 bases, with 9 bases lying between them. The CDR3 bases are TGCGCCAGCAGCTTGGGGACAGTAACTGGAAACACCATATATTTT. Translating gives CASSLGTVTGNTIYF.

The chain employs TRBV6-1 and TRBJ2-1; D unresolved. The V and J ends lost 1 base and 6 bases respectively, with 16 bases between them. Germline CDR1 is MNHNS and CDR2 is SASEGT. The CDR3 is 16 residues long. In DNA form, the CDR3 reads TGTGCCAGCAGTGAAGGAGGCATTCGGGCCTTCAATGAGCAGTTCTTC. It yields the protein CASSEGGIRAFNEQFF.

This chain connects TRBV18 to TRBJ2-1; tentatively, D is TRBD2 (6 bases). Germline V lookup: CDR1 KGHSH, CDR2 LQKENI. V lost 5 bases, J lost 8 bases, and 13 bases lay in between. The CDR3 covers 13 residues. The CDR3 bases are TGTGCCAGCTCATCACAACTAGCCGATGAGCAGTTCTTC. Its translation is CASSSQLADEQFF.

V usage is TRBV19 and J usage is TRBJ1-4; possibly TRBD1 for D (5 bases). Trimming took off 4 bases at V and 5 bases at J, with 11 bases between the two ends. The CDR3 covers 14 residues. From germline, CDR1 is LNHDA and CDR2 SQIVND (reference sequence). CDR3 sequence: CASSNRDANEKLFF. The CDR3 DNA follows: TGTGCCAGTAGTAACCGGGACGCCAATGAAAAACTGTTTTTT.

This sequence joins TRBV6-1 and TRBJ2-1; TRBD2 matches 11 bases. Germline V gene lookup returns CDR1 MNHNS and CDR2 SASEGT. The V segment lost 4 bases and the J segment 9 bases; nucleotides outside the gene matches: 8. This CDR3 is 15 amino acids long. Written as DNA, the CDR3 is TGTGCCAGCAGTGTGATAGCGGGGGGGCCGGGTGAGCAGTTCTTC. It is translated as CASSVIAGGPGEQFF.

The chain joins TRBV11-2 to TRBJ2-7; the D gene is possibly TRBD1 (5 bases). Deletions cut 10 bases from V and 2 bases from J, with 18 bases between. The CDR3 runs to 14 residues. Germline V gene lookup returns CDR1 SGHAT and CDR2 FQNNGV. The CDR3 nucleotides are TGTGCCACCGCAGAGACAGTTCCCCCCTACGAGCAGTACTTC. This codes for CATAETVPPYEQYF.

The CDR3 DNA reads TGTGCCAGCAGCTTCATGGACGGCGATGAAAAACTGTTTTTT. Encoded protein: CASSFMDGDEKLFF. The chain combines TRBV11-2 with TRBJ1-4; the D is unclear. From germline, CDR1 is SGHAT and CDR2 FQNNGV. There are 14 residues in the CDR3. Trimming took 3 bases from V and 6 from J, leaving 11 bases between them.

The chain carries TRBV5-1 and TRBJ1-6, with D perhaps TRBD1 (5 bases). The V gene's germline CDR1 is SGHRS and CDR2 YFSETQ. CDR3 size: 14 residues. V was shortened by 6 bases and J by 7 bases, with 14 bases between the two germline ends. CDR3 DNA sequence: TGCGCCAGCACCAGGGACCGAGAGAATTCACCCCTCCACTTT. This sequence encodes CASTRDRENSPLHF.

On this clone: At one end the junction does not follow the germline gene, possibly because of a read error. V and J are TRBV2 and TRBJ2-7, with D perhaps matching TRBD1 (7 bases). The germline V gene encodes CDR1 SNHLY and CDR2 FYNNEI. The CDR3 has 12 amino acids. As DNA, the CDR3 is TGTGCCAGTGCACAAGACAGGGAGGTCCCGAACTTC. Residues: CASAQDREVPNF.

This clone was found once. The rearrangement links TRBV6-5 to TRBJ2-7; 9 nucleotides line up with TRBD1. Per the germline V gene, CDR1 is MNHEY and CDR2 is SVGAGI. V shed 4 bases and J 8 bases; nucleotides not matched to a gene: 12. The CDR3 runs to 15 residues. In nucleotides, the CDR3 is TGTGCCAGCAGTTCCCCGGGACAGGGAAATTCGAAGCAGTACTTC. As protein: CASSSPGQGNSKQYF.

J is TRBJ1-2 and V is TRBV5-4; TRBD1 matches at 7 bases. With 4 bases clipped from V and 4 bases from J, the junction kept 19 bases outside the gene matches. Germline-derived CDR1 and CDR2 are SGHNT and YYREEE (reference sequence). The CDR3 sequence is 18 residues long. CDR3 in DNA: TGTGCCAGCAGCGGACCCGAAGCCGAGGGGGCGATCAGCTATGGCTACACCTTC. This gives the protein CASSGPEAEGAISYGYTF.

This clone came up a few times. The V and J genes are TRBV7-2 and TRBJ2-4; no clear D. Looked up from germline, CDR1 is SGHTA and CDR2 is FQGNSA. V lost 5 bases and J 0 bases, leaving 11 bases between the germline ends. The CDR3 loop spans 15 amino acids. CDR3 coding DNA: TGTGCCAGCAGCCAACGGACGGTAGCCAAAAACATTCAGTACTTC. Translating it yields CASSQRTVAKNIQYF. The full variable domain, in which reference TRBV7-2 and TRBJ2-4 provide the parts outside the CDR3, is GAGVSQSPSNKVTEKGKDVELRCDPISGHTALYWYRQSLGQGLEFLIYFQGNSAPDKSGLPSDRFSAERTGGSVSTLTIQRTQQEDSAVYLCASSQRTVAKNIQYFGAGTRLSVL.

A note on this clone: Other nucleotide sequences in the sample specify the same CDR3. CDR3 DNA: TGTGCCAGCAGCCTTCCTCCCCAAGAGACCCAGTACTTC. Translated: CASSLPPQETQYF. This chain links TRBV9 with TRBJ2-5; no firm D call. The CDR3 consists of 13 residues. Trimming pared 4 bases from V and 1 base from J, leaving 8 bases between. Germline CDR1 reads SGDLS; CDR2 reads YYNGEE. Drawing the rest from reference TRBV9 and TRBJ2-5, the complete variable domain is DSGVTQTPKHLITATGQRVTLRCSPRSGDLSVYWYQQSLDQGLQFLIQYYNGEERAKGNILERFSAQQFPDLHSELNLSSLELGDSALYFCASSLPPQETQYFGPGTRLLVL.

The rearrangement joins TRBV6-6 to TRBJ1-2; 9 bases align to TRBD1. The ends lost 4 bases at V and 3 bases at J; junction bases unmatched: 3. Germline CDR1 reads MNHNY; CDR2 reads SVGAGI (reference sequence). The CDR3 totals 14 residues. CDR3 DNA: TGTGCCAGCAGTTCACAGGGGGCTCACTATGGCTACACCTTC. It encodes CASSSQGAHYGYTF.

Here the CDR3 reads CASSPLGQGAFSGNTIYF. The CDR3 coding sequence is TGTGCCAGCAGTCCCCTCGGGCAGGGGGCATTCTCTGGAAACACCATATATTTT. The chain employs TRBV28 and TRBJ1-3, with 8 nucleotides matching TRBD1. CDR1 MDHEN and CDR2 SYDVKM come from the germline V gene. V was pared by 5 bases and J by 0 bases, with 12 bases of the junction left unmatched. The CDR3 covers 18 residues.

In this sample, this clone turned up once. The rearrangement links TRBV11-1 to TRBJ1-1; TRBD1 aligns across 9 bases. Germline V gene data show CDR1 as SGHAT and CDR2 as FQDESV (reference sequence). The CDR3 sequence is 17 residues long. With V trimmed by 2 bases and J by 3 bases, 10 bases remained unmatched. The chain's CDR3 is CASSLLQGAEIYTEAFF. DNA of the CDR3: TGTGCCAGCAGCTTACTACAGGGGGCGGAGATTTACACTGAAGCTTTCTTT.

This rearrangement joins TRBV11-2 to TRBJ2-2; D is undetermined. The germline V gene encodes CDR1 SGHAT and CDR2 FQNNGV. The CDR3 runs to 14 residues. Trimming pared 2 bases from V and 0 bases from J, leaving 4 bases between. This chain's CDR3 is CASSLSPNTGELFF. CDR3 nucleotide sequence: TGTGCCAGCAGCTTATCGCCGAACACCGGGGAGCTGTTTTTT.

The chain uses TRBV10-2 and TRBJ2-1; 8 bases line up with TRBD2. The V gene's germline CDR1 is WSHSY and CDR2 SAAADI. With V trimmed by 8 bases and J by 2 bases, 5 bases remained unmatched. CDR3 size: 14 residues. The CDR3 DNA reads TGCGCCAGCTTAAGCGGGGGCACCTACAATGAGCAGTTCTTC. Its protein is CASLSGGTYNEQFF.

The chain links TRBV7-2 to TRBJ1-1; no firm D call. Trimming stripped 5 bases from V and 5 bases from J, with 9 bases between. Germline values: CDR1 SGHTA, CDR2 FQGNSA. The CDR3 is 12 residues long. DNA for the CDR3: TGTGCCAGCAGCCCCTCGATTACTGAAGCTTTCTTT. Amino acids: CASSPSITEAFF.

The CDR3 region has the DNA TGTGCCAGCAGCTTAGCGTCCGGGGCCAACGTCCTGACTTTC. Amino acid sequence: CASSLASGANVLTF. V and J are TRBV7-6 and TRBJ2-6, with D unclear. Deletions cut 0 bases from V and 4 bases from J, with 4 bases between. The germline V gene has CDR1 SGHVS and CDR2 FNYEAQ. The CDR3 has 14 residues.

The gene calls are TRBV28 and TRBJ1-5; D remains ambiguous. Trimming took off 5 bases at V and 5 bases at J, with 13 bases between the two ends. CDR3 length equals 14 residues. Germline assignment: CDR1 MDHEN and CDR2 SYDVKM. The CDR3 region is CASSPPGDYQPQHF. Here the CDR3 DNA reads TGTGCCAGCAGTCCACCTGGAGATTATCAGCCCCAGCATTTT. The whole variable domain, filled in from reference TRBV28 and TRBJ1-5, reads DVKVTQSSRYLVKRTGEKVFLECVQDMDHENMFWYRQDPGLGLRLIYFSYDVKMKEKGDIPEGYSVSREKKERFSLILESASTNQTSMYLCASSPPGDYQPQHFGDGTRLSIL.

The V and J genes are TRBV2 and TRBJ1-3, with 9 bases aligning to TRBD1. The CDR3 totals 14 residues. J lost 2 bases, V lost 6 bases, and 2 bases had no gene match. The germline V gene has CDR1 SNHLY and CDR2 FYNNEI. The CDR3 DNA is TGTGCCAGCAGGGGGACAGGGCCTGGAAACACCATATATTTT. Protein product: CASRGTGPGNTIYF. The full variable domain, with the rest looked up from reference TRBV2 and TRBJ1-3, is EPEVTQTPSHQVTQMGQEVILRCVPISNHLYFYWYRQILGQKVEFLVSFYNNEISEKSEIFDDQFSVERPDGSNFTLKIRSTKLEDSAMYFCASRGTGPGNTIYFGEGSWLTVV.

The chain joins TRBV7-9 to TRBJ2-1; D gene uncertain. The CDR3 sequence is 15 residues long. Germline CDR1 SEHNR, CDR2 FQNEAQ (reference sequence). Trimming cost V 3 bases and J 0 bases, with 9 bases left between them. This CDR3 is CASSLTASSYNEQFF. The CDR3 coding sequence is TGTGCCAGCAGCTTGACGGCAAGCTCCTACAATGAGCAGTTCTTC. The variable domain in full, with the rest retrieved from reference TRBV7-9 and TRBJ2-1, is DTGVSQNPRHKITKRGQNVTFRCDPISEHNRLYWYRQTLGQGPEFLTYFQNEAQLEKSRLLSDRFSAERPKGSFSTLEIQRTEQGDSAMYLCASSLTASSYNEQFFGPGTRLTVL.

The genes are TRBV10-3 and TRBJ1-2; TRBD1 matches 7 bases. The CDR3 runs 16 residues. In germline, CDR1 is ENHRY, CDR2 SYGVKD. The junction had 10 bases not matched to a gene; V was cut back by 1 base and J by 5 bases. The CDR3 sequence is CAISEYSTGVEYGYTF. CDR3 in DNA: TGTGCCATCAGTGAGTACTCCACAGGGGTAGAGTATGGCTACACCTTC.